The entry below describes one T cell receptor (beta chain). This specimen comes from a study of early stage breast cancer tumors. Assay: immunoSEQ multiplex PCR; the TCRdb copy retains only in-frame clones and omits some. Of approximately 33,000 clones in the sample, just under 75% are singletons; the top ten hold roughly 4.5%. The specimen was blood. This sequence originates from a person aged 35-49 years with breast cancer.

The CDR3 DNA is TGTGCCAGCAGTGAAGCCCAAGAGACCCAGTACTTC. Protein product: CASSEAQETQYF. The J gene is TRBJ2-5, the V gene TRBV2; no definite D call. Trimming removed 0 bases at V and 1 base at J, with 0 bases between. The CDR3 spans 12 residues. Germline V CDR1 and CDR2: SNHLY, FYNNEI.